This entry concerns a single TCR beta chain. This sample stems from a study of blood T cell repertoires in COVID-19. Clones were read by immunoSEQ multiplex PCR, and TCRdb kept only the in-frame ones, dropping some. The profile shows about 210,000 clones, 89% of them singletons. CDR1 and CDR2 (germline): SEHNR, FQNEAQ (reference sequence). This CDR3 has 14 residues. V was pared by 5 bases and J by 6 bases, with 4 bases of the junction left unmatched. The sequence came from a woman between 40 and 50 years old with acute or convalescent COVID-19. The chain carries TRBV7-9 and TRBJ1-6, with TRBD1 matching 7 bases. Sequencing was carried out using peripheral blood. In DNA form, the CDR3 reads TGTGCCAGCAGCCCGGGACAGTCTAATTCACCCCTCCACTTT. Translated, it gives CASSPGQSNSPLHF.